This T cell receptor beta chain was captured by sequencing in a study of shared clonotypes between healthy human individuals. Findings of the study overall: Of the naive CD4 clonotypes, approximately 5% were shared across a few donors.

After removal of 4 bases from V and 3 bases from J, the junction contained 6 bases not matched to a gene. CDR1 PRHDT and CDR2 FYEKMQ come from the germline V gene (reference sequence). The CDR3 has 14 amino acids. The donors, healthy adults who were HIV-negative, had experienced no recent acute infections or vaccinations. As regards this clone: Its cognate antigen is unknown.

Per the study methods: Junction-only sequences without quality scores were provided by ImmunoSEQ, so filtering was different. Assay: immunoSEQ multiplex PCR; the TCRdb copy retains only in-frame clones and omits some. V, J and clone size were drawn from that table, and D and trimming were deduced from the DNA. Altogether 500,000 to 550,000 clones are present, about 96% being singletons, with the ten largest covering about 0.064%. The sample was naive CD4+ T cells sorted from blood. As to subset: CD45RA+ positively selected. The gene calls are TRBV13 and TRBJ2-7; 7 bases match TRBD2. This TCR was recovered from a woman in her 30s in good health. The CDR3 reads CASSSSGKRYEQYF. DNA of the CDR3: TGTGCCAGCAGCTCAAGCGGGAAACGCTACGAGCAGTACTTC.